Below are 27 T cell receptor beta chains sequenced from a single sample in a study of post-analysis software for immune sequencing data. TCR beta cDNA libraries included unique molecular identifiers. MiXCR, run by TCRdb on the PCR reads, gives a single entry per CDR3 protein. The sample includes about 770,000 distinct CDR3 sequences, 35% to 55% of them seen just once. Study-wide findings and caveats: Patients showed TRBV5-6, TRBV5-1 and TRBV20-1 among five TRBV segments more frequent than in controls.

Their antigen targets remain unknown. The sample consisted of blood. These receptors originate from a girl under 18 with multiple sclerosis.

This rearrangement joins TRBV10-3 to TRBJ2-1; 14 bases line up with TRBD2. CDR3 length: 16 residues. Trimming took 2 bases from V and 7 from J; bases not matched to a gene: 4. CDR1 is ENHRY and CDR2 is SYGVKD in the germline V gene. DNA of the CDR3: TGTGCCATCAGTGAGCTCGGACTAGCGGGAGGTAATGAGCAGTTCTTC. It is translated as CAISELGLAGGNEQFF.

This clonotype was seen a few times. The chain carries TRBV10-3 and TRBJ2-1; perhaps TRBD1 as D (5 bases). Trimming stripped 1 base from V and 10 bases from J, with 11 bases between. The CDR3 is made up of 13 amino acids. Germline CDR1 is ENHRY and CDR2 is SYGVKD. This CDR3 is CAISEFGANEQFF. As DNA, the CDR3 is TGTGCCATCAGTGAGTTTGGGGCGAACGAGCAGTTCTTC.

This rearrangement joins TRBV7-9 to TRBJ2-3; weak D call: TRBD2 (6 bases). Germline V CDR1 and CDR2: SEHNR, FQNEAQ (reference sequence). V lost 5 bases to trimming and J lost 4 bases, with 16 bases between them. CDR3 length: 15 amino acids. CDR3 sequence reads: CASSPLGGSPDTQYF. CDR3 in DNA: TGTGCCAGCAGCCCCCTAGGAGGGAGCCCAGATACGCAGTATTTT.

This chain joins TRBV7-2 and TRBJ1-1, with 7 bases that match TRBD1. This CDR3 has 13 residues. V shed 3 bases and J 6 bases; nucleotides not matched to a gene: 4. Looked up from germline, CDR1 is SGHTA and CDR2 is FQGNSA. CDR3 residues: CASSFGQASEAFF. DNA of the CDR3: TGTGCCAGCAGCTTTGGACAGGCCTCTGAAGCTTTCTTT.

This clonotype is termed medium-sized. The CDR3 region is CASSLKDTQYF. The CDR3, as DNA: TGTGCCAGCAGCCTAAAGGATACGCAGTATTTT. The chain carries TRBV12-3 or TRBV12-4 and TRBJ2-3; D is undetermined. The V and J ends lost 6 bases and 6 bases respectively, with 7 bases between them. The CDR3 has 11 amino acids.

This clonotype has just a few counts. The chain is built from TRBV24-1 and TRBJ2-3, with D possibly TRBD1 on 6 matching bases. Germline loops: CDR1 KGHDR, CDR2 SFDVKD. The CDR3 runs 16 residues. Trimming pared 3 bases from V and 0 bases from J, leaving 12 bases between. The chain's CDR3 is CATSDTGTPSTDTQYF. Written as DNA, the CDR3 is TGTGCCACCAGTGATACCGGGACACCTAGCACAGATACGCAGTATTTT.

This chain uses TRBV7-2 with TRBJ2-4; 8 bases are a match to TRBD2. The J call may not be correct, given that the DNA end is closer to TRBJ2-5. Looked up from germline, CDR1 is SGHTA and CDR2 is FQGNSA. This CDR3 has 17 amino acids. The CDR3 sequence: CASSLVGIGSGRETQYF. DNA of the CDR3: TGTGCCAGCAGCTTAGTCGGTATAGGAAGCGGGAGAGAGACCCAGTACTTC.

The V and J genes are TRBV12-3 or TRBV12-4 and TRBJ2-1; TRBD1 matches 8 bases. This CDR3 is built from 14 residues. With V trimmed by 7 bases and J by 6 bases, 8 bases remained unmatched. The CDR3 is CASKPQGGPNEQFF. CDR3 sequence (DNA): TGTGCCAGCAAACCACAGGGGGGCCCCAATGAGCAGTTCTTC.

J is TRBJ2-1 and V is TRBV6-5, with D unresolved. CDR3 length equals 13 residues. Germline loops: CDR1 MNHEY, CDR2 SVGAGI. The ends were cut back, 0 bases at V and 10 bases at J, with 10 bases in the middle. The CDR3, as DNA: TGTGCCAGCAGTTACTCCTCGTTGGGCGAGCAGTTCTTC. It specifies CASSYSSLGEQFF.

This clonotype has only a few counts. CDR3 nucleotide sequence: TGTGCCACCAGTGATAACACCGGGGAGCTGTTTTTT. Its protein is CATSDNTGELFF. The chain employs TRBV24-1 and TRBJ2-2; D gene unclear. Germline-derived CDR1 and CDR2 are KGHDR and SFDVKD. Trimming left V 3 bases short and J 2 bases short, with 0 bases between. This CDR3 spans 12 amino acids.

This chain links TRBV12-3 or TRBV12-4 with TRBJ2-3, with 12 bases fitting TRBD2. J gave up 3 bases and V 6 bases, and 7 bases lay outside the gene matches. The CDR3 spans 16 residues. As DNA, the CDR3 is TGTGCCAGCAGCTACCAAACTAGCGGGAGGACAGATACGCAGTATTTT. This sequence encodes CASSYQTSGRTDTQYF.

This chain joins TRBV27 and TRBJ2-3, with D perhaps matching TRBD1 (5 bases). Trimming took off 2 bases at V and 6 bases at J, with 12 bases between the two ends. Germline V gene lookup returns CDR1 MNHEY and CDR2 SMNVEV (reference sequence). The CDR3 is made up of 14 amino acids. CDR3 region: CASSLIRESDTQYF. DNA for the CDR3: TGTGCCAGCAGTTTAATCAGGGAATCGGATACGCAGTATTTT.

V and J are TRBV6-5 and TRBJ1-1, with D hard to call. CDR1 and CDR2 (germline): MNHEY, SVGAGI. The CDR3 loop spans 13 amino acids. The V and J ends lost 3 bases and 11 bases respectively, with 16 bases between them. The CDR3 sequence is CASSYSLGSVAFF. As DNA, the CDR3 is TGTGCCAGCAGTTATTCGCTAGGGTCCGTGGCTTTCTTT.

The chain couples TRBV5-1 to TRBJ2-7; 9 nucleotides line up with TRBD1. This CDR3 comprises 14 residues. Germline V gives CDR1 SGHRS, CDR2 YFSETQ. V was clipped by 4 bases and J by 7 bases; unmatched bases: 9. The CDR3 coding sequence is TGCGCCAGCAGCCCCCGGACAGGGGAGCGAGAGCAGTACTTC. This sequence encodes CASSPRTGEREQYF.

A note on this clonotype: A junction end diverges from the germline sequence, so it may reflect a read error. The chain couples TRBV24-1 to TRBJ2-3; D remains ambiguous. CDR3 length equals 14 residues. CDR1 KGHDR and CDR2 SFDVKD come from the germline V gene. The CDR3 sequence is CAISEDEGTDTQYF. The CDR3 nucleotides are TGTGCCATCAGTGAGGACGAGGGCACAGATACGCAGTATTTT.

This sequence joins TRBV6-1 and TRBJ1-1; unclear D gene. CDR3 length: 17 amino acids. Per the germline V gene, CDR1 is MNHNS and CDR2 is SASEGT. V was pared by 1 base and J by 0 bases, with 15 bases between. The CDR3 DNA reads as TGTGCCAGCAGTGAAGACGTAAAGCGCTTCATGAACACTGAAGCTTTCTTT. Translated: CASSEDVKRFMNTEAFF.

The sample holds one count of this clonotype. The chain couples TRBV4-3 to TRBJ2-1; D possibly corresponds to TRBD1 (5 bases). Trimming stripped 0 bases from V and 0 bases from J, with 15 bases between. This CDR3 is 18 amino acids long. Germline CDR1 reads LGHNA; CDR2 reads YSLEER. DNA for the CDR3: TGCGCCAGCAGCCAAGATCTTAGGGGCCCGAGCTCCTACAATGAGCAGTTCTTC. It translates to CASSQDLRGPSSYNEQFF.

The chain combines TRBV6-6 with TRBJ2-1; D gene unclear. The CDR3 length is 15 residues. The V end lost 2 bases, the J end lost 0 bases, and 8 bases lay between the germline ends. CDR1 and CDR2 (germline): MNHNY, SVGAGI (reference sequence). The CDR3 loop reads CASSYGDHSYNEQFF. The CDR3 nucleotides read TGTGCCAGCAGTTACGGGGATCACTCCTACAATGAGCAGTTCTTC.

V gene TRBV9 combines with J gene TRBJ2-7, with 7 bases aligning to TRBD2. The end of the DNA aligns better with TRBJ2-5, so the J call may be wrong. This CDR3 spans 14 amino acids. CDR1 is SGDLS and CDR2 is YYNGEE in the germline V gene. This CDR3 is CASSRGDPAETQYF. In nucleotides, the CDR3 is TGTGCCAGCAGCCGGGGGGACCCAGCAGAGACCCAGTACTTC.

This clonotype has a handful of counts. This chain uses TRBV12-3 or TRBV12-4 with TRBJ1-2; TRBD1 aligns across 7 bases. The J segment lost 4 bases and the V segment lost 7 bases, leaving 12 bases of the junction unmatched. This CDR3 has 15 amino acids. The CDR3 is CASTPSWDSFYGYTF. As DNA, the CDR3 is TGTGCCAGCACCCCATCGTGGGACAGCTTCTATGGCTACACCTTC.

V is TRBV7-9 and J is TRBJ1-2, with TRBD1 identical over 8 bases. This CDR3 has 14 residues. CDR1 SEHNR and CDR2 FQNEAQ come from the germline V gene (reference sequence). After removal of 5 bases from V and 6 bases from J, the junction contained 8 bases not matched to a gene. CDR3 residues: CASSPPDRADGYTF. CDR3 in DNA: TGTGCCAGCAGCCCTCCGGACAGGGCGGATGGCTACACCTTC. Combining the CDR3 with reference TRBV7-9 and TRBJ1-2 gives the whole variable domain DTGVSQNPRHKITKRGQNVTFRCDPISEHNRLYWYRQTLGQGPEFLTYFQNEAQLEKSRLLSDRFSAERPKGSFSTLEIQRTEQGDSAMYLCASSPPDRADGYTFGSGTRLTVV.

This chain connects TRBV9 to TRBJ1-1; D is possibly TRBD1 (5 bases). CDR1 SGDLS and CDR2 YYNGEE come from the germline V gene. CDR3 length: 17 amino acids. V gave up 4 bases and J gave up 2 bases, with 21 bases separating them. CDR3 protein: CASSPPTGGGKNTEAFF. CDR3 DNA sequence: TGTGCCAGCAGCCCCCCTACAGGCGGTGGGAAAAACACTGAAGCTTTCTTT.

Notes on this clonotype: One end of the junction does not line up with germline, which may come from a read error. The chain links TRBV28 to TRBJ2-7, with 8 bases lining up with TRBD1. The germline V gene encodes CDR1 MDHEN and CDR2 SYDVKM. The CDR3 spans 11 residues. In DNA, the CDR3 is TGTGTCAGCAGGACAGGGACCGAGCAGTACTTC. Protein: CVSRTGTEQYF. The entire variable domain, with the rest obtained from reference TRBV28 and TRBJ2-7, is as follows: DVKVTQSSRYLVKRTGEKVFLECVQDMDHENMFWYRQDPGLGLRLIYFSYDVKMKEKGDIPEGYSVSREKKERFSLILESASTNQTSMYLCVSRTGTEQYFGPGTRLTVT.

The gene calls are TRBV9 and TRBJ2-1; D might be TRBD2 (6 bases). V lost 3 bases, J lost 6 bases, and 13 bases lay in between. The CDR3 runs 14 residues. Germline CDR1 reads SGDLS; CDR2 reads YYNGEE. The CDR3 DNA reads as TGTGCCAGCAGCGCCCGGGACTCTTTCAATGAGCAGTTCTTC. This translates into CASSARDSFNEQFF.

This sequence joins TRBV28 and TRBJ1-2; 8 bases map to TRBD1. Per the germline V gene, CDR1 is MDHEN and CDR2 is SYDVKM. With 5 bases clipped from V and 7 bases from J, the junction kept 6 bases outside the gene matches. The CDR3 runs to 13 residues. In DNA, the CDR3 is TGTGCCAGCAGTAATCAGGGGGCCCTTGGCTACACCTTC. As protein: CASSNQGALGYTF.

This clonotype was observed a few times. Here the CDR3 DNA reads TGCAGCGTCGCCTTCACCCTAGGAGATACGCAGTATTTT. This translates into CSVAFTLGDTQYF. The chain carries TRBV29-1 and TRBJ2-3; the D is unclear. Trimming took off 6 bases at V and 5 bases at J, with 15 bases between the two ends. From germline, CDR1 is SQVTM and CDR2 ANQGSEA. This CDR3 region has 13 residues.

This rearrangement joins TRBV20-1 to TRBJ1-4; D remains ambiguous. This CDR3 is built from 13 residues. CDR1 is DFQATT, CDR2 SNEGSKA, per germline (reference sequence). Trimming took 5 bases from V and 4 from J, leaving 11 bases between them. CDR3: CSAARQINEKLFF. The CDR3 DNA reads as TGCAGTGCTGCCCGGCAGATTAATGAAAAACTGTTTTTT.